This paragraph covers one T cell receptor beta chain sequence. What it binds is unknown. The source of the sample is a study of T cell responses to AZD1222 COVID-19 vaccine. Overall study findings and caveats: Dominant at 160-218 and 743-854, vaccine-associated CD4 TCRs also spanned spike. As reported, nearly half of all spike-specific TCRs target variant regions that are unmutated. Spike-specific TCR depth and breadth grew after two AZD1222 doses. The sample set comprised mostly white British donors with more females, and clonal diversity was possibly underestimated.

The assay was immunoSEQ multiplex PCR, and TCRdb's table has in-frame clones only and misses some. The table shows about 85,000 clones, with over 80% occurring only once. Sequences were derived from peripheral blood, sampled on day 0 of AZD1222 vaccination. This receptor was identified in an adult in good health.

CDR3 nucleotide sequence: TGTGCCAGCAGCCAGGGGGGTGGAGGCACCGGGGAGCTGTTTTTT. It codes for CASSQGGGGTGELFF. This sequence joins TRBV3-1 (or the pseudogene TRBV3-2) and TRBJ2-2, with D possibly TRBD2 on 6 matching bases. V lost 3 bases and J lost 4, with 12 bases in between. This CDR3 comprises 15 residues. Looked up from germline, CDR1 is LGHDT and CDR2 is YNNKEL (reference sequence).